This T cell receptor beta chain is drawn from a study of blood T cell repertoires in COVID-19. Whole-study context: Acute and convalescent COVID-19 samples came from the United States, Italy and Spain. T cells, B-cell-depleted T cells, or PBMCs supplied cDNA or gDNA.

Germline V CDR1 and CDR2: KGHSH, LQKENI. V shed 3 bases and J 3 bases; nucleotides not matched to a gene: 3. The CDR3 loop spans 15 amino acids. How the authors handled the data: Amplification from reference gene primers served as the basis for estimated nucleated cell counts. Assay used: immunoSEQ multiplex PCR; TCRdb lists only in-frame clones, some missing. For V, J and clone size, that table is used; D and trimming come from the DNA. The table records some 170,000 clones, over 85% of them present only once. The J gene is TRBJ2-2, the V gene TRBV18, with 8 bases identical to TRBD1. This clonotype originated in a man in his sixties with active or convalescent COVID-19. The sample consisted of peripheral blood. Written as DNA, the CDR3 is TGTGCCAGCTCACCCCCGGGACAGGACACCGGGGAGCTGTTTTTT. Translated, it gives CASSPPGQDTGELFF.